The clone carrying this TCR beta chain was detected a few times. Its antigen is not known. The sample comes from a study of T cells in Graves' hyperthyroidism and ophthalmopathy. Study-level results: Ophthalmopathy onset followed model prediction by a median about six months.

Amplified regions were TCR beta CDR3 sequences from RNA transcripts. First-round RT-PCR of the TCR CDR3 relied on the HTBI primer set. MiXCR was run by TCRdb on the multiplex PCR reads, yielding one entry per CDR3 protein. The table has roughly 700,000 distinct CDR3 sequences, approximately 15% seen once. Between the trimmed V and J ends, which lost 2 bases and 5 bases, there was a span of 9 bases. The CDR3 length is 14 residues. Germline-derived CDR1 and CDR2 are MNHEY and SVGAGI. The clonotype was recovered from a man aged 45-60 years with Graves' hyperthyroidism. The sample was blood. The chain has TRBV6-5 and TRBJ2-2; no reliable D call. The DNA for the CDR3 is TGTGCCAGCAGTTACGAGACAAGAACCGGGGAGCTGTTTTTT. Its protein is CASSYETRTGELFF.